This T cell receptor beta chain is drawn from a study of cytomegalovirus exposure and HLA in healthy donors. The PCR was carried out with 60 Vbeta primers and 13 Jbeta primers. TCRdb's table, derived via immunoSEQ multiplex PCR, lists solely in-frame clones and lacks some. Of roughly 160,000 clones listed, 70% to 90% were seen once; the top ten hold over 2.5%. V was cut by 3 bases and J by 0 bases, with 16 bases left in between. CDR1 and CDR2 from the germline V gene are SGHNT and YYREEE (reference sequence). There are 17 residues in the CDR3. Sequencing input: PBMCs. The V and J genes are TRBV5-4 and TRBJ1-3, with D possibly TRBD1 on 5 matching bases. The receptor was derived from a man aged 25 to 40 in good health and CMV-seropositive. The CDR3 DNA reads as TGTGCCAGCAGCTCCGACAGTAGTTCGGTCTCTGGAAACACCATATATTTT. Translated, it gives CASSSDSSSVSGNTIYF.